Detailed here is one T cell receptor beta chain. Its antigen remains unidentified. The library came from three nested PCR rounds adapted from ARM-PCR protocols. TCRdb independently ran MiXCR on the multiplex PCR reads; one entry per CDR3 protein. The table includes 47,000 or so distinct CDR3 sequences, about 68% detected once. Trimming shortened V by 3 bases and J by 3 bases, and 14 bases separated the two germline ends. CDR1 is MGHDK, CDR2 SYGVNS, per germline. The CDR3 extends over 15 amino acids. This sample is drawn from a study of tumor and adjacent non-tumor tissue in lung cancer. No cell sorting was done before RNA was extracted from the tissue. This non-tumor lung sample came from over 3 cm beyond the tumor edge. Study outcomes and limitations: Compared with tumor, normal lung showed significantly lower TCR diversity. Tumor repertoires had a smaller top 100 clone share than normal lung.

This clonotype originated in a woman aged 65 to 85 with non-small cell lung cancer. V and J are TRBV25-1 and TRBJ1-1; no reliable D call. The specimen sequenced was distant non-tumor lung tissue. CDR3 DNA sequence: TGTGCCAGCAGTGATAGCGTCATGGGGTACACTGAAGCTTTCTTT. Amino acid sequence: CASSDSVMGYTEAFF.